The clone carrying this TCR beta chain has just one count. This CDR3 contains 14 residues. Germline V lookup: CDR1 WSHSY, CDR2 SAAADI. With V trimmed by 3 bases and J by 3 bases, 2 bases remained unmatched. The data derive from a study of blood T cell repertoires in COVID-19. Study details: Researchers got acute and convalescent COVID-19 samples from the United States, Italy and Spain. Sample material is recorded as cDNA or gDNA derived from T cells, B-cell-depleted T cells, or PBMCs.

Original handling: Amplification with reference gene primers provided the estimates of nucleated cell counts. Libraries were prepared by immunoSEQ multiplex PCR; TCRdb keeps only in-frame clonotypes and omits some of them. Clone size and V and J calls were adopted from that table, with D and trimming inferred from the DNA. Of about 130,000 clones listed, 84% are singletons. This sequence joins TRBV10-2 and TRBJ2-5; the match to TRBD1 covers 9 bases. Sequencing was performed on peripheral blood. The sequence derives from a human donor in a cohort sampled during active COVID-19. The CDR3 is CASSDGTGKETQYF. CDR3 in DNA: TGCGCCAGCAGTGATGGGACAGGGAAAGAGACCCAGTACTTC.